Included here is one T cell receptor (beta chain) sequence, with context. Its antigen is unidentified. This CDR3 contains 13 residues. CDR1 is SGHDT, CDR2 YYEEEE, per germline. The V end was cut by 3 bases, the J end by 5 bases, with 11 bases between. Both 60 Vbeta primers and 13 Jbeta primers went into the PCR. Data came from immunoSEQ multiplex PCR; TCRdb stores just in-frame clones and leaves some out. The sample includes over 100,000 clones. The data were taken from a study of cytomegalovirus exposure and HLA in healthy donors. General study points: A missense DCLRE1C variant was associated with V- and J-gene trimming of TCR beta chains in a later analysis, and an independent cohort replicated the association. Across donors, presence/absence analyses took sequencing depth to be roughly uniform. Sequence variants that were highly shared formed a cluster that was likely a sequencing artifact. It was only CMV serostatus that was available as immune exposure information.

This TCR was sampled from a woman in her 40s in good health and CMV-seropositive. Material: PBMCs. This chain joins TRBV5-6 and TRBJ2-5; possibly TRBD1 for D (7 bases). CDR3 nucleotides: TGTGCCAGCAGCTCAGGGGGGACGGAGACCCAGTACTTC. Residues: CASSSGGTETQYF.